The rows below give T cell receptor beta chains drawn from one sample of a study of breast tumors, draining lymph nodes, adjacent tissues. Each CDR3 protein gets one entry after TCRdb re-called the multiplex PCR reads with MiXCR. The sample lists around 190,000 distinct CDR3 sequences, approximately 30% occurring once. What was sequenced was axillary lymph node tissue. The receptors derive from a female donor with breast cancer. Some clones in this sample may be carry-over from other donors' samples. Both conserved end residues are part of each CDR3. Each record gives: D gene, clone size, V gene, J gene, CDR3 DNA, CDR3 protein. The D gene is left open where the match is weak. Only part of the rows carry a size: once, few, many, or a class if the clone is expanded.

>-|-|TRBV24-1|TRBJ1-5
TGTGCCACCGGCGACGGAGAGACCCAGCATTTT
CATGDGETQHF
>-|many|TRBV20-1|TRBJ1-5
TGCAGTGCTAGCGGCAGCAGCAATCAGCCCCAGCATTTT
CSASGSSNQPQHF
>TRBD1|many|TRBV6-5|TRBJ1-2
TGTGCCACGTCACCACAGGGGGCCCTTCCTAGGGGCTACACCTTC
CATSPQGALPRGYTF
>-|many|TRBV7-9|TRBJ1-4
TGTGCCAGCAGCCTCGGACAGAGCATTGGTAATGAAAAACTGTTTTTT
CASSLGQSIGNEKLFF
>-|-|TRBV15|TRBJ1-2
TGTGCCACCAGCAGAGATCGGGCCAGGGATTATGGCTACACCTTC
CATSRDRARDYGYTF
>TRBD1|-|TRBV15|TRBJ1-2
TGTGCCACCAGCAGGCCACAGGGGCATGGCTACACCTTC
CATSRPQGHGYTF
>-|many|TRBV4-1|TRBJ2-3
TGCGCCAGCAGCCAAGACCTAGCTGTTAGCACAGATACGCAGTATTTT
CASSQDLAVSTDTQYF
>TRBD2|once|TRBV7-2|TRBJ2-1
TGTGCCAGCAGCTTGATTGCGGGGGGCCCCCAATACAATGAGCAGTTCTTC
CASSLIAGGPQYNEQFF
>-|many|TRBV5-1|TRBJ2-3
TGCGCCAGCAGCCCACCGGGCCTCGGGACAGATACGCAGTATTTT
CASSPPGLGTDTQYF
>-|many|TRBV5-8|TRBJ1-2
TGTGCCAGCAGCTTGGTCTTGGGGGGCTACACCTTC
CASSLVLGGYTF
>TRBD2|-|TRBV20-1|TRBJ2-5
TGCAGTGCGTATACTAGCGGGAGGGCCGTGACCCAGTACTTC
CSAYTSGRAVTQYF
>TRBD2|many|TRBV10-1|TRBJ2-7
TGCGCCAGCACCGGTGATCTAGCGGGAGGGGATGATGAAGAGCAGTACTTC
CASTGDLAGGDDEEQYF
>-|many|TRBV7-3|TRBJ2-1
TGTGCCAGCAGCTTACAGGGGCTGAATGAGCAGTTCTTC
CASSLQGLNEQFF
>-|many|TRBV7-9|TRBJ1-2
TGTGCCAGCAGCTTAGTGTCAGGGTCCCATGGCTACACCTTC
CASSLVSGSHGYTF
>-|-|TRBV20-1|TRBJ2-5
TGCAGTGCTAACCCGAAGGGGCTCGGGGGCCGTGACCAAGAGACCCAGTACTTC
CSANPKGLGGRDQETQYF
>-|many|TRBV9|TRBJ2-1
TGTGCCAGCAGCGTAGCGTGGAGGAGCTCCTACAATGAGCAGTTCTTC
CASSVAWRSSYNEQFF
>TRBD1|-|TRBV19|TRBJ1-3
TGTGCCAGTAGTATCCAGGACAGGGGGATATCTGGAAACACCATATATTTT
CASSIQDRGISGNTIYF
>TRBD1|many|TRBV9|TRBJ1-6
TGTGCCAGCAGCGTAGAGGGGACAGAAAATTCACCCCTCCACTTT
CASSVEGTENSPLHF
>-|many|TRBV9|TRBJ2-5
TGTGCCAGCAGCGTAGCGGAGGGGCAGGGACAGTACTTC
CASSVAEGQGQYF
>-|many|TRBV2|TRBJ2-3
TGTGCCAGCAGTGGGAACACAGATACGCAGTATTTT
CASSGNTDTQYF
>-|many|TRBV20-1|TRBJ1-4
TGCAGTGCTAGAGGGGGTGAGGATGAAAAACTGTTTTTT
CSARGGEDEKLFF
>TRBD2|-|TRBV28|TRBJ2-5
TGTGCCAGCAGTTCCGGCGGGAGGGCCGAGGAGACCCAGTACTTC
CASSSGGRAEETQYF
>TRBD1|-|TRBV7-9|TRBJ1-6
TGTGCCAGCAGCTTCATTCAGGGGGTAAGGTACAATTCACCCCTCCACTTT
CASSFIQGVRYNSPLHF
>-|-|TRBV5-1|TRBJ1-3
TGCGCCAGCAGCTTGATGACAGGACGAAACACCATATATTTT
CASSLMTGRNTIYF
>-|many|TRBV6-1|TRBJ1-4
TGTGCCAGCAGTGAACTGCGGAGTTACGGGGGCGATGAAAAACTGTTTTTT
CASSELRSYGGDEKLFF
>TRBD2|-|TRBV10-3|TRBJ2-7
TGTGCCATCAGTGAGTCGACTAGCGGGAGACCCTACGAGCAGTACTTC
CAISESTSGRPYEQYF
>-|many|TRBV6-2/TRBV6-3|TRBJ1-5
TGTGCCTCGAGGCAGGTCGTGGGGCAGCCCCAGCATTTT
CASRQVVGQPQHF
>-|many|TRBV7-9|TRBJ2-6
TGTGCCAGCAGCCCAGGAAGCTCTGGGGCCAACGTCCTGACTTTC
CASSPGSSGANVLTF
>-|many|TRBV2|TRBJ2-1
TGTGCCAGTATCTTCGGGACACCATACAATGAGCAGTTCTTC
CASIFGTPYNEQFF
>-|few|TRBV6-5|TRBJ1-2
-
CASSILGWGNPVNYGYTF
>TRBD1|many|TRBV11-2|TRBJ1-6
TGTGCCAGCAGCTTACTGGACAGGGGCTCCTATAATTCACCCCTCCACTTT
CASSLLDRGSYNSPLHF
>-|many|TRBV4-2|TRBJ2-1
TGTGCCAGCAGCCAAGATTTTCTGAATGAGCAGTTCTTC
CASSQDFLNEQFF
>TRBD2|-|TRBV7-9|TRBJ2-5
TGTGCCAGCAGCGTAGGGACTAGCGGGAGTGAGACCCAGTACTTC
CASSVGTSGSETQYF
>-|-|TRBV7-9|TRBJ2-1
TGTGCCAGCAGCTCTTGGGTCGCCTCGCAAACAGATACGCAGTTCTTC
CASSSWVASQTDTQFF
>TRBD1|-|TRBV6-1|TRBJ1-5
TGTGCCAGCAGTGAAGGACCCGGGACAGGGGTGACAAGGGATCAGCCCCAGCATTTT
CASSEGPGTGVTRDQPQHF
>TRBD2|-|TRBV25-1|TRBJ2-5
TGTGCCAGCAGTGATTCCAGCGGGGGGGCCCAAGAGACCCAGTACTTC
CASSDSSGGAQETQYF
>TRBD1|few|TRBV6-5|TRBJ1-5
TGTGCCAGCAGTCACGCCGGGACAGGGGTTCAGCCCCAGCATTTT
CASSHAGTGVQPQHF
>-|-|TRBV7-9|TRBJ1-3
TGTGCCAGCAGCTTAGCGGGGGGGCCGAGCTCTGGAAACCCCATACATTTT
CASSLAGGPSSGNPIHF
>TRBD2|once|TRBV20-1|TRBJ2-2
TGCAGTGTACGGGGACTAGCGGGAGGGCCCGGCACCGGGGAGCTGTTTTTT
CSVRGLAGGPGTGELFF
>-|many|TRBV20-1|TRBJ1-5
TGCAGTGCTAGAGAAAGACACATTGGACAGCCCCAGCATTTT
CSARERHIGQPQHF
>TRBD1|many|TRBV18|TRBJ2-7
TGTGCCAGCTCACCAACACCGGGACAGTCCTATGAGCAGTACTTC
CASSPTPGQSYEQYF
>-|-|TRBV7-8|TRBJ1-4
TGTGCCAGCAGCCCCGGCAGGGGAAGGAATGGAAAACTGTTTTTT
CASSPGRGRNGKLFF
>-|few|TRBV30|TRBJ1-3
TGTGCCTGGGGTGTAAGCGCCCCAGGAAACACCATATATTTT
CAWGVSAPGNTIYF
>-|-|TRBV27|TRBJ2-7
TGTGCCAGCAGTCTCGACGGTGACTCCCCTTCAAACGAGCAGTACTTC
CASSLDGDSPSNEQYF
>-|once|TRBV5-5|TRBJ2-1
TGTGCCAGCAGCTTGGCTCGGCTAGACAGCCCCTGCAATGAGCAGTTCTTC
CASSLARLDSPCNEQFF
>TRBD1|many|TRBV7-9|TRBJ2-5
TGTGCCAGCAGCACCTGGACAGGGGGCCAAGAGACCCAGTACTTC
CASSTWTGGQETQYF
>TRBD1|few|TRBV6-5|TRBJ1-4
TGTGCCAGCAGTCACTCCCTCGGACAGGGTTGGGAAAAACTGTTTTTT
CASSHSLGQGWEKLFF
>TRBD1|-|TRBV6-6|TRBJ1-5
TGTGCCAGCCTGGGACAGGGGTTT
CASLGQGF
>TRBD2|many|TRBV2|TRBJ2-3
TGTGCCAGCAGGTTCGGTCTAGCGGGCCTCACAGATACGCAGTATTTT
CASRFGLAGLTDTQYF
>TRBD1|many|TRBV12-3/TRBV12-4|TRBJ1-5
TGTGCCAGCAGCAGGGACAGGTCTGGTAATCAGCCCCAGCATTTT
CASSRDRSGNQPQHF
>TRBD2|many|TRBV12-3/TRBV12-4|TRBJ2-3
TGTGCCAGCAGTCAACTAGCGGGGGGCACAGATACGCAGTATTTT
CASSQLAGGTDTQYF
>-|-|TRBV5-6|TRBJ1-6
TGTGCCAGCAGCTTGTTTAGTTCAGGGGCAGTCAACTCACCCCTCCACTTT
CASSLFSSGAVNSPLHF
>TRBD1|-|TRBV5-8|TRBJ1-5
TGTGCCAGCAGCTCGTTCCGGACAGGGGGCGAGCAGCCCCAGCATTTT
CASSSFRTGGEQPQHF
>TRBD1|-|TRBV2|TRBJ1-2
TGTGCCAGCAGCGCTCACCGAGTCGGGGGGGCCGGGACAGGGATGAATGGCTACACCTTC
CASSAHRVGGAGTGMNGYTF
>TRBD1|many|TRBV4-1|TRBJ2-5
TGCGCCAGCAGCCAAGCCCCAGACAGGGTAGAGACCCAGTACTTC
CASSQAPDRVETQYF
>TRBD2|many|TRBV2|TRBJ2-7
TGTGCCAGCAGAGAACTAGCGGATCTCAACGAGCAGTACTTC
CASRELADLNEQYF
>TRBD1|-|TRBV10-1|TRBJ2-2
TGCGCCAGGGGCACGACAGGGACAGGGAGACATAACTATGGCTACACCGGGGAGCTGTTTTTT
CARGTTGTGRHNYGYTGELFF
>TRBD2|many|TRBV7-2|TRBJ2-3
TGTGCCAGCAGCTTTGGCGGGGGGGCCACAGATACGCAGTATTTT
CASSFGGGATDTQYF
>TRBD1|many|TRBV19|TRBJ2-1
TGTGCCAGTAGTATCATCGGGACAGGGAAAGAGGATGAGCAGTTCTTC
CASSIIGTGKEDEQFF